The clone carrying this T cell receptor beta chain was picked up many times. No antigen is known for it. TCR beta CDR3 region amplification was performed from RNA transcripts. Researchers ran a first-round RT-PCR on the TCR CDR3 using the HTBI primer set. MiXCR, run by TCRdb on the multiplex PCR reads, gives a single entry per CDR3 protein. The table includes around 300,000 distinct CDR3 sequences, around 14% detected once. Germline values: CDR1 SGHDN, CDR2 FVKESK. The CDR3 is made up of 14 amino acids. Between the trimmed V and J ends, which lost 1 base and 2 bases, there was a span of 7 bases. This entry is derived from a study of T cells in Graves' hyperthyroidism and ophthalmopathy. Overall study findings and caveats: Expanded thyroid clonotypes (above 0.001) were mostly also found in blood.

Material for sequencing was blood. The source of this sequence is a woman between 25 and 40 years old with Graves' hyperthyroidism. The chain employs TRBV14 and TRBJ2-3, with D possibly matching TRBD1 (6 bases). DNA of the CDR3: TGTGCCAGCAGCCAAGGGGGGCTCACAGATACGCAGTATTTT. The encoded protein is CASSQGGLTDTQYF.